One and the same sample provided the 21 T cell receptor beta chains below, sequenced in a study of cytomegalovirus exposure and HLA in healthy donors. Primers included in the PCR were 60 Vbeta and 13 Jbeta primers. Clones were sequenced by immunoSEQ multiplex PCR, and TCRdb holds only the in-frame ones, with some missing. The sample includes roughly 150,000 clones, 80% to 85% of them seen just once. Sequenced input: PBMCs. The receptors come from a boy aged 2 to 10 in good health and CMV-seronegative.

This clone was observed a single time. The V gene is TRBV19, the J gene TRBJ1-5, with 8 bases that match TRBD1. V lost 5 bases and J lost 6; bases outside the gene matches: 9. There are 15 residues in the CDR3. Germline V gene sequence: CDR1 LNHDA, CDR2 SQIVND (reference sequence). The CDR3 region is CASSDTGGRRQPQHF. The CDR3 DNA is TGTGCCAGTAGTGACACAGGGGGGCGACGTCAGCCCCAGCATTTT.

This chain connects TRBV19 to TRBJ1-1, with a possible D match to TRBD1 (5 bases). The V gene lost 3 bases and the J gene lost 0 bases, with 14 bases spanning the gap. This CDR3 region has 16 residues. CDR1 and CDR2 (germline): LNHDA, SQIVND (reference sequence). The CDR3 here is CASSILSTALNTEAFF. DNA of the CDR3: TGTGCCAGTAGTATCCTTTCGACAGCCTTGAACACTGAAGCTTTCTTT.

V usage is TRBV7-8 and J usage is TRBJ2-5; D is ambiguous. The V gene's germline CDR1 is SGHVS and CDR2 FQNEAQ. Trimming removed 3 bases from V and 5 bases from J, with 7 bases in between. This CDR3 region has 12 residues. CDR3 in DNA: TGTGCCAGCAGCTTTAACCGGGAGACCCAGTACTTC. Its protein product is CASSFNRETQYF.

Notes on this clone: One end of the junction is discordant with germline, which a read error may explain. The chain employs TRBV2 and TRBJ1-2, with D possibly TRBD1 on 5 matching bases. Germline loops: CDR1 SNHLY, CDR2 FYNNEI. The CDR3 loop spans 11 amino acids. CDR3 amino acids: CASTRDYGSTF. The CDR3, as DNA: TGTGCCAGCACCAGGGACTATGGCTCCACCTTC.

The genes are TRBV18 and TRBJ1-1; tentative D call: TRBD1 (5 bases). The CDR3 sequence is 16 residues long. Germline CDR1 reads KGHSH; CDR2 reads LQKENI. The V end lost 3 bases, the J end lost 2 bases, and 16 bases lay between the germline ends. This CDR3 reads CASSPRQGGTNTEAFF. The CDR3 DNA reads as TGTGCCAGCTCACCCAGGCAGGGAGGAACAAACACTGAAGCTTTCTTT.

This sequence joins TRBV4-3 and TRBJ2-2, with D possibly matching TRBD2 (6 bases). The germline CDR1 and CDR2 sequences are LGHNA and YSLEER. There are 18 residues in the CDR3. V dropped 3 bases and J dropped 0 bases, with 17 bases sitting between them. The CDR3 spells CASSQENQGTSNTGELFF. The CDR3 nucleotides read TGCGCCAGCAGCCAGGAAAACCAAGGGACTTCGAACACCGGGGAGCTGTTTTTT.

The chain links TRBV7-9 to TRBJ1-4, with TRBD1 matching over 8 bases. Germline lookup yields CDR1 SEHNR and CDR2 FQNEAQ (reference sequence). The CDR3 consists of 14 residues. V shed 5 bases, J shed 10 bases, and the junction held 9 bases outside the gene matches. CDR3: CASSLTGQGTKLFF. Here the CDR3 DNA reads TGTGCCAGCAGCCTAACAGGACAGGGTACAAAACTGTTTTTT.

This clone was found a few times. The J gene is TRBJ2-3, the V gene TRBV30, with TRBD1 matching over 10 bases. The J segment lost 3 bases and the V segment lost 4 bases, leaving 7 bases of the junction unmatched. The CDR3 loop spans 15 amino acids. Germline V gene data show CDR1 as GTSNPN and CDR2 as SVGIG (reference sequence). DNA of the CDR3: TGTGCCTGGACGCTGGGACAGGGGTGGACAGATACGCAGTATTTT. Amino acid sequence: CAWTLGQGWTDTQYF. Drawing the rest from reference TRBV30 and TRBJ2-3, the complete variable domain is SQTIHQWPATLVQPVGSPLSLECTVEGTSNPNLYWYRQAAGRGLQLLFYSVGIGQISSEVPQNLSASRPQDRQFILSSKKLLLSDSGFYLCAWTLGQGWTDTQYFGPGTRLTVL.

This clone was seen more than once but under ten times. The CDR3 coding sequence is TGTGCCAGCAGCTTAAACCCGAAACAGGGGAACACTGAAGCTTTCTTT. Translation gives CASSLNPKQGNTEAFF. The chain combines TRBV7-4 with TRBJ1-1, with TRBD1 as a possible D gene (6 bases). The CDR3 is made up of 16 amino acids. V was shortened by 2 bases and J by 1 base, with 14 bases between the two germline ends. Germline V gives CDR1 SGHVT, CDR2 SQSDAQ.

The chain employs TRBV7-2 and TRBJ1-3; D remains unclear. This CDR3 spans 17 amino acids. Looked up from germline, CDR1 is SGHTA and CDR2 is FQGNSA. V lost 3 bases and J lost 0, with 15 bases in between. CDR3 sequence: CASSFTAGRTSGNTIYF. Here the CDR3 DNA reads TGTGCCAGCAGCTTTACGGCCGGGAGAACCTCTGGAAACACCATATATTTT.

The rearrangement joins TRBV27 to TRBJ1-1; possible D gene TRBD1, 6 bases. CDR1 MNHEY and CDR2 SMNVEV come from the germline V gene (reference sequence). The CDR3 sequence is 15 residues long. Trimming stripped 6 bases from V and 0 bases from J, with 14 bases between. CDR3 bases: TGTGCCAGCAGAAGCCTACAGGGTATGAACACTGAAGCTTTCTTT. This gives the protein CASRSLQGMNTEAFF.

The rearrangement uses TRBV2 and TRBJ2-1; D may be TRBD2 (5 bases). Germline V CDR1 and CDR2: SNHLY, FYNNEI. The CDR3 sequence is 16 residues long. V lost 7 bases to trimming and J lost 2 bases, with 18 bases between them. CDR3 loop: CASKSLTEGPYNEQFF. CDR3 bases: TGTGCCAGCAAATCCCTTACAGAGGGCCCCTACAATGAGCAGTTCTTC.

Comments on this clone: One junction end disagrees with the germline gene, perhaps due to a read error. The chain couples TRBV6-1 to TRBJ1-2; 9 nucleotides line up with TRBD1. This CDR3 contains 12 residues. Per germline, CDR1 MNHNS and CDR2 SASEGT. The CDR3 loop reads CASSEWWTGEHF. As DNA, the CDR3 is TGTGCCAGCAGTGAATGGTGGACAGGGGAACACTTC.

This clone came up once. This chain joins TRBV4-1 and TRBJ2-2; 7 nucleotides match TRBD1. The germline gives CDR1 MGHRA, CDR2 YSYEKL. The CDR3 length is 15 residues. The junction had 10 bases not matched to a gene; V was cut back by 6 bases and J by 6 bases. CDR3 sequence: CASRRQGMGAGELFF. The CDR3 bases are TGCGCCAGCAGACGACAGGGAATGGGGGCCGGGGAGCTGTTTTTT.

The table lists this clone with a few counts. Here the CDR3 DNA reads TGTGCCAGCAGCCCGGGGACTAGCGGGTACGAGCAGTACTTC. This gives the protein CASSPGTSGYEQYF. The V call is TRBV5-4, the J call TRBJ2-7; 12 nucleotides line up with TRBD2. The germline V gene has CDR1 SGHNT and CDR2 YYREEE (reference sequence). This CDR3 has 14 residues. V lost 4 bases and J lost 4; bases outside the gene matches: 3.

This clone was observed a handful of times. The V and J genes are TRBV6-5 and TRBJ2-3; 9 nucleotides match TRBD2. Germline lookup yields CDR1 MNHEY and CDR2 SVGAGI. Trimming cost V 0 bases and J 6 bases; bases outside gene matches: 4. This CDR3 is 15 amino acids long. This CDR3 reads CASSYSPSGVDTQYF. CDR3 DNA: TGTGCCAGCAGTTACTCCCCTAGCGGGGTGGATACGCAGTATTTT.

The rearrangement joins TRBV19 to TRBJ1-1, with D tentatively TRBD1 (6 bases). This CDR3 region has 14 residues. V shed 3 bases and J shed 0 bases, with 8 bases lying between them. Germline lookup yields CDR1 LNHDA and CDR2 SQIVND (reference sequence). The CDR3 DNA reads as TGTGCCAGTAGTATGGGACACATGAACACTGAAGCTTTCTTT. Its translation: CASSMGHMNTEAFF.

V usage is TRBV4-1 and J usage is TRBJ2-2; 11 bases map to TRBD2. The junction had 22 bases not matched to a gene; V was cut back by 9 bases and J by 1 base. The germline V gene encodes CDR1 MGHRA and CDR2 YSYEKL. The CDR3 totals 21 residues. The DNA for the CDR3 is TGCGCCAGTAAGGGGTCATCGATGGGGCTAGCGGGAGGAGTGAACACCGGGGAGCTGTTTTTT. Amino acid sequence: CASKGSSMGLAGGVNTGELFF.

The chain carries TRBV5-4 and TRBJ1-4; 8 bases fit TRBD1. Germline V lookup: CDR1 SGHNT, CDR2 YYREEE (reference sequence). The CDR3 is 15 residues long. After removal of 4 bases from V and 1 base from J, the junction contained 3 bases not matched to a gene. The chain's CDR3 is CASSQGQGTNEKLFF. DNA of the CDR3: TGTGCCAGCAGCCAAGGACAGGGAACTAATGAAAAACTGTTTTTT. Drawing the rest from reference TRBV5-4 and TRBJ1-4, the complete variable domain is ETGVTQSPTHLIKTRGQQVTLRCSSQSGHNTVSWYQQALGQGPQFIFQYYREEENGRGNFPPRFSGLQFPNYSSELNVNALELDDSALYLCASSQGQGTNEKLFFGSGTQLSVL.

This clone was counted only a few times. The chain employs TRBV13 and TRBJ2-7; D is uncertain. The germline CDR1 and CDR2 sequences are PRHDT and FYEKMQ (reference sequence). The CDR3 runs 12 residues. V was cut by 5 bases and J by 0 bases, with 5 bases left in between. CDR3 region: CASSLSSYEQYF. CDR3 nucleotides: TGTGCCAGCAGCCTCTCCTCCTACGAGCAGTACTTC.

The gene calls are TRBV5-8 and TRBJ1-5; D is possibly TRBD1 (5 bases). The CDR3 has 12 amino acids. Trimming took off 2 bases at V and 6 bases at J, with 6 bases between the two ends. Germline loops: CDR1 SGHTS, CDR2 YDEGEE. Written as DNA, the CDR3 is TGTGCCAGCAGCTTCGGGGGTCAGCCCCAGCATTTT. Translation: CASSFGGQPQHF.